This T cell receptor (beta chain) was identified in a study of Tregs in tolerant kidney transplant recipients. Unstimulated Tregs (CD4+CD25+CD127-) and CD4+CD25- non-Tregs were sorted from PBMCs. Measured with immunoSEQ multiplex PCR; TCRdb has only the in-frame clones, and not every one. Seen here are around 120,000 clones, about 90% observed once, and the top ten hold roughly 0.61%. The CDR3 is made up of 17 amino acids. The trim removed 0 bases at V and 6 bases at J, leaving 11 bases unmatched. CDR1 is SQVTM and CDR2 is ANQGSEA in the germline V gene. Sequenced sample: CD4+ T cells from blood. This TCR derives from a human donor in good health. J is TRBJ2-2 and V is TRBV29-1; 9 bases are a match to TRBD1. CDR3 protein: CSVEEGGTGRPSGELFF. The CDR3, as DNA: TGCAGCGTTGAAGAGGGGGGGACAGGGCGTCCATCCGGGGAGCTGTTTTTT.